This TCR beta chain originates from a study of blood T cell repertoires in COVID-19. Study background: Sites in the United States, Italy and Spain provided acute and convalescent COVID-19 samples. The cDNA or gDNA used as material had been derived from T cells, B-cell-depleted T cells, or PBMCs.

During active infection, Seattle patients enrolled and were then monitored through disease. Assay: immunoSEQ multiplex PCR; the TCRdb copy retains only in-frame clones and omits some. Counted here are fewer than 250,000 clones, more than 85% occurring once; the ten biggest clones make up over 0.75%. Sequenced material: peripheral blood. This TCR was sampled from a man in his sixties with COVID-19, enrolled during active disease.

Written as DNA, the CDR3 is TGTGCCAGCAGCGCCAGGGGTTCGGGGAACACTGAAGCTTTCTTT. It specifies CASSARGSGNTEAFF. The chain joins TRBV9 to TRBJ1-1; D possibly corresponds to TRBD1 (6 bases). The germline V gene encodes CDR1 SGDLS and CDR2 YYNGEE. This CDR3 spans 15 amino acids. Trimming took 3 bases from V and 1 from J, leaving 13 bases between them. Full variable domain (missing parts from reference TRBV9 and TRBJ1-1): DSGVTQTPKHLITATGQRVTLRCSPRSGDLSVYWYQQSLDQGLQFLIQYYNGEERAKGNILERFSAQQFPDLHSELNLSSLELGDSALYFCASSARGSGNTEAFFGQGTRLTVV.